The subject of this entry is one T cell receptor beta chain. This clonotype was seen only a few times. Its antigen is unknown. One base away there is no much larger clone; base qualities are not given. Sequencing instrument: Illumina HiSeq 1500. Clones were called with MiXCR by TCRdb after fastp trimmed the public reads at Q25, and only in-frame beta chains were retained. All rows with the same CDR3 protein become a single entry with the most common DNA and genes. Counted in this sample were roughly 700,000 distinct CDR3 sequences; roughly a third of them appeared once. In total, the top ten clones hold 15% to 20% of the sample. V was cut back by 8 bases and J by 9 bases, leaving a gap of 11 bases between them. Inclusive of the bounding cysteine and phenylalanine, the CDR3 is 12 residues long. The DNA shown is the 36-base CDR3, in frame from base 1. What the treatment or condition label conveys for this sample: in vitro stimulation with specific CMV peptide epitopes to enrich CMV-specific T cells.

This specimen belongs to a study of T cell repertoires in cytomegalovirus infection (dated by TCRdb to the late 2010s). Broadly, across the study: Alongside well-studied HLA-B-restricted epitopes, the peptide stimulations were aimed at recently identified HLA-C-restricted CMV epitopes, whose presentation resists viral immunomodulation. Donor HLA type was relevant to the analysis, as public TCR beta signatures indicated carriage of CMV infection together with the matching HLA type.

Summary of the overall study and its limitations: The ex vivo response was dominated by HLA-C-restricted CMV-specific TCR beta clonotypes, and the single most frequent clonotype in two of eight donors was supplied by these HLA-C-restricted clonotypes. In both this cohort and an independent roughly 330-donor cohort, the cumulative frequency of public TCR beta family members distinguished carriers of CMV infection plus the relevant HLA type.

The sequence joins TRBV12-3 or TRBV12-4 to TRBJ1-6; confidence is insufficient to name the D gene. Material: cultured PBMCs, obtained from culture after CMV antigen stimulation. This clonotype originated in a human donor in good health (CMV status not recorded). Some clones in this sample may be carry-over from other donors' samples. The CDR3 in this case is CASCSGGSPLHF. Here is the DNA: TGTGCCAGCTGTTCCGGTGGTTCACCCCTCCACTTT.